The T cell receptor (beta chain) under discussion was sequenced for a study of CD8 T cells in Susac syndrome. Trimming shortened V by 5 bases and J by 1 base, and 10 bases separated the two germline ends. CDR1 is DFQATT and CDR2 is SNEGSKA in the germline V gene (reference sequence). CDR3 size: 13 residues. Sequencing of TCR beta was carried out in blood CD8+ and CD4+ T cells. The multiple sclerosis control group comprised treatment-naive patients with stable or active relapsing-remitting disease. RNA in amounts of roughly 0.5 to 1 ug was reverse transcribed with random hexamers. The TCR beta CDR3 was amplified by immunoSEQ multiplex PCR across 54 Vbeta, 13 Jbeta. From the immunoSEQ multiplex PCR reads, TCRdb called clonotypes with MiXCR, one entry per CDR3 protein. The sample shows 170,000 or so distinct CDR3 sequences, over 85% of them seen only once.

The TCR originated in a human donor with multiple sclerosis. The rearrangement joins TRBV20-1 to TRBJ2-3; D unclear. Sequencing input: CD4+ T cells from PBMCs. As DNA, the CDR3 is TGCAGTGCTGACATAAGGGGCACAGATACGCAGTATTTT. It is translated as CSADIRGTDTQYF.